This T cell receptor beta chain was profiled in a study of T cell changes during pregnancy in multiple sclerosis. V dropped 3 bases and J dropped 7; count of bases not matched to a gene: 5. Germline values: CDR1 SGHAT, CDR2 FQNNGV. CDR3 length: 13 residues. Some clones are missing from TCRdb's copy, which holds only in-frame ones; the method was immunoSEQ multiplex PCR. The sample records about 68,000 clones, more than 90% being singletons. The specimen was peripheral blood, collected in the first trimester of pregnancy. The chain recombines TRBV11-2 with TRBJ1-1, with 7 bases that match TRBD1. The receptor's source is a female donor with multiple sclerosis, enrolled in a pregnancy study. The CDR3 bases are TGTGCCAGCAGCTTGGGGGACAGATTTGAAGCTTTCTTT. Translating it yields CASSLGDRFEAFF.